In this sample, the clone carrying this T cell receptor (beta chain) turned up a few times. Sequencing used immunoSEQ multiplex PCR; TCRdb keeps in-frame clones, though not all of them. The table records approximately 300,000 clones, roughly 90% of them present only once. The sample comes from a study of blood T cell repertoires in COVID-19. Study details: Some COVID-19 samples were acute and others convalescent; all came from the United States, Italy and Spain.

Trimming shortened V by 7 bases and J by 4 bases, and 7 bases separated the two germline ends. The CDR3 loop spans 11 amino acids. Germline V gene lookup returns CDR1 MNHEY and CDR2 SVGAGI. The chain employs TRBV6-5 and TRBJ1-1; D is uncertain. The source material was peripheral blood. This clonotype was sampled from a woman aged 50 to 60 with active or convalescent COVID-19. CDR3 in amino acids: CASKGGTEAFF. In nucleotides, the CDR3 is TGTGCCAGCAAGGGAGGCACTGAAGCTTTCTTT.